The entry that follows covers one TCR beta chain sequence. CDR1 is SGHRS, CDR2 YFSETQ, per germline. This CDR3 has 15 amino acids. Trimming took 3 bases from V and 3 from J, leaving 12 bases between them. The source of the sample is a study of blood T cell repertoires in COVID-19. Some clones are missing from TCRdb's copy, which holds only in-frame ones; the method was immunoSEQ multiplex PCR. Among 130,000 to 150,000 clones listed, over 75% were seen once. The sequenced sample consisted of peripheral blood. J is TRBJ2-2 and V is TRBV5-1; tentative D call: TRBD1 (6 bases). This TCR came from a woman in her fifties or sixties with COVID-19, enrolled during active disease. CDR3 nucleotide sequence: TGCGCCAGCAGCTCCGGACAGATGGACACCGGGGAGCTGTTTTTT. This encodes CASSSGQMDTGELFF.